There are a few counts of the clone carrying this T cell receptor beta chain. Its antigen is unidentified. The data were taken from a study of post-analysis software for immune sequencing data. Points from the study as a whole: Controls' normalized Chao1 diversity significantly exceeded that of multiple sclerosis patients. With TRBV5-6, TRBV5-1 and TRBV20-1 included, about five TRBV segments were more frequent in patients than in controls.

The library was made from cDNA and included unique molecular identifiers. It was from roughly 1.1 to 9.2 million T cells that 500,000 to 600,000 cDNA molecules came. TCRdb independently ran MiXCR on the PCR reads; one entry per CDR3 protein. Seen here are about 540,000 distinct CDR3 sequences, roughly 34% observed once, and the top ten hold approximately 6%. This CDR3 is built from 14 residues. Germline V gene lookup returns CDR1 MNHEY and CDR2 SMNVEV (reference sequence). The V end was cut by 4 bases, the J end by 5 bases, with 14 bases between. Sequenced input: blood. The sequence was collected from a girl under 18 with multiple sclerosis. This chain links TRBV27 with TRBJ1-1; D not certain. For the CDR3, the DNA is TGTGCCAGCAGTTGGTTAGGAGGGAATACTGAAGCTTTCTTT. Amino acid sequence: CASSWLGGNTEAFF.